The 16 T cell receptor beta chains presented below share a single source sample, sequenced in a study of early T cells in non-severe SARS-CoV-2 infection. One entry per CDR3 protein, called by TCRdb with MiXCR from the 5' RACE reads. The sample consists of about 69,000 distinct CDR3 sequences, over 3.5% of them appearing once. Source: whole blood, taken at baseline. These receptors were taken from an adult who was a healthcare worker with PCR-confirmed SARS-CoV-2 infection or an uninfected control (not recorded which). The donor label of this sample is uncertain.

V usage is TRBV29-1 and J usage is TRBJ2-2, with TRBD2 identical over 7 bases. The junction had 13 bases not matched to a gene; V was cut back by 0 bases and J by 6 bases. CDR3 size: 17 residues. The germline gives CDR1 SQVTM, CDR2 ANQGSEA. The CDR3 DNA is TGCAGCGTTGAAGAATCTCGAGGGACTACCAAGCCCGGGGAGCTGTTTTTT. It encodes CSVEESRGTTKPGELFF.

This clonotype has ten or more counts. The gene calls are TRBV28 and TRBJ2-7; TRBD1 aligns across 7 bases. Trimming at V came to 6 bases and at J to 2 bases, leaving 4 bases not matched to a gene. The CDR3 has 13 residues. Germline CDR1 and CDR2: MDHEN and SYDVKM. The CDR3 region is CASRGDSPYEQYF. In DNA form, the CDR3 reads TGTGCCAGCAGGGGGGACAGCCCCTACGAGCAGTACTTC.

The rearrangement links TRBV18 to TRBJ1-1; 7 bases align to TRBD1. V dropped 3 bases and J dropped 4; count of bases not matched to a gene: 5. Germline assignment: CDR1 KGHSH and CDR2 LQKENI. The CDR3 loop spans 14 amino acids. This CDR3 reads CASSPTGQSTEAFF. The CDR3 coding sequence is TGTGCCAGCTCACCCACGGGACAGTCCACTGAAGCTTTCTTT.

This clonotype was detected ten times or more. V is TRBV25-1 and J is TRBJ1-3, with no clear D. V gave up 5 bases and J gave up 1 base, with 9 bases separating them. CDR1 MGHDK and CDR2 SYGVNS come from the germline V gene. The CDR3 is 14 amino acids. The CDR3 reads CASSTTYSGNTIYF. CDR3 bases: TGTGCCAGCAGTACCACCTATTCTGGAAACACCATATATTTT.

V is TRBV7-9 and J is TRBJ1-6, with no clear D. The CDR3 is 12 amino acids. Trimming left V 1 base short and J 14 bases short, with 9 bases between. Per the germline V gene, CDR1 is SEHNR and CDR2 is FQNEAQ (reference sequence). The CDR3 region is CASSLGQSTLHF. CDR3 DNA sequence: TGTGCCAGCAGCTTAGGGCAGAGCACCCTCCACTTT.

This clonotype was picked up many times. The rearrangement joins TRBV29-1 to TRBJ1-2; possible D gene TRBD1, 6 bases. Germline V gives CDR1 SQVTM, CDR2 ANQGSEA. The ends were cut back, 0 bases at V and 8 bases at J, with 13 bases in the middle. This CDR3 has 13 residues. The CDR3 DNA sequence: TGCAGCGTTGAAGAAAACAGGGTAAACGGCTACACCTTC. Protein: CSVEENRVNGYTF. Drawing the rest from reference TRBV29-1 and TRBJ1-2, the complete variable domain is SAVISQKPSRDICQRGTSLTIQCQVDSQVTMMFWYRQQPGQSLTLIATANQGSEATYESGFVIDKFPISRPNLTFSTLTVSNMSPEDSSIYLCSVEENRVNGYTFGSGTRLTVV.

The V gene is TRBV5-5, the J gene TRBJ2-4; 8 bases are shared with TRBD1. V lost 4 bases to trimming and J lost 5 bases; unmatched junction nucleotides: 14. The CDR3 sequence is 17 residues long. The V gene's germline CDR1 is SGHKS and CDR2 YYEKEE (reference sequence). The CDR3 is CASSPTWQGAAQNIQYF. In nucleotides, the CDR3 is TGTGCCAGCAGCCCCACGTGGCAGGGGGCGGCCCAAAACATTCAGTACTTC.

V gene TRBV4-1 combines with J gene TRBJ2-5; TRBD2 matches 10 bases. The CDR3 totals 17 residues. The J segment lost 4 bases and the V segment lost 0 bases, leaving 8 bases of the junction unmatched. Germline V CDR1 and CDR2: MGHRA, YSYEKL. The CDR3 DNA is TGCGCCAGCAGCCAAGATCGTAAGCGGGGGGGCCCAGAGACCCAGTACTTC. This encodes CASSQDRKRGGPETQYF.

This clonotype was counted many times. The chain uses TRBV7-2 and TRBJ2-5; 10 bases are a match to TRBD2. The CDR3 consists of 15 residues. Germline V gene data show CDR1 as SGHTA and CDR2 as FQGNSA. The junction had 3 bases not matched to a gene; V was cut back by 1 base and J by 4 bases. Here the CDR3 reads CASSLGAGGRETQYF. For the CDR3, the DNA is TGTGCCAGCAGCTTAGGAGCGGGGGGGCGAGAGACCCAGTACTTC.

This clonotype was detected only a few times. The chain combines TRBV15 with TRBJ2-5; no clear D gene. From germline, CDR1 is LNHNV and CDR2 YYDKDF (reference sequence). Between the trimmed V and J ends, which lost 0 bases and 3 bases, there was a span of 17 bases. The CDR3 is made up of 17 amino acids. CDR3 sequence: CATSRDRVQKIEETQYF. CDR3 DNA sequence: TGTGCCACCAGCAGAGATAGGGTACAGAAGATCGAAGAGACCCAGTACTTC.

This clonotype has ten or more counts. CDR3 amino acids: CASSPRSGQTYEQYF. The CDR3 DNA is TGTGCCAGCAGCCCCCGATCGGGACAGACCTACGAGCAGTACTTC. The J gene is TRBJ2-7, the V gene TRBV7-2; TRBD1 aligns across 7 bases. Per the germline V gene, CDR1 is SGHTA and CDR2 is FQGNSA. V lost 5 bases and J lost 2; bases outside the gene matches: 9. The CDR3 has 15 residues. The full variable domain, in which reference TRBV7-2 and TRBJ2-7 provide the parts outside the CDR3, is GAGVSQSPSNKVTEKGKDVELRCDPISGHTALYWYRQSLGQGLEFLIYFQGNSAPDKSGLPSDRFSAERTGGSVSTLTIQRTQQEDSAVYLCASSPRSGQTYEQYFGPGTRLTVT.

This chain links TRBV7-3 with TRBJ2-3; D unresolved. V was shortened by 5 bases and J by 6 bases, with 12 bases between the two germline ends. The V gene's germline CDR1 is SGHTA and CDR2 FQGTGA. The CDR3 runs to 13 residues. CDR3 protein: CASSQELGDTQYF. DNA of the CDR3: TGTGCCAGCAGCCAAGAGCTCGGGGATACGCAGTATTTT.

The chain employs TRBV6-2 or TRBV6-3 and TRBJ1-1, with unresolved D. The germline V gene has CDR1 MNHEY and CDR2 SVGEGT. V dropped 5 bases and J dropped 8 bases, with 9 bases sitting between them. The CDR3 spans 11 residues. CDR3 bases: TGTGCCAGCAGTGCCCGCAGGGAAGCTTTCTTT. Encoded protein: CASSARREAFF.

This clonotype was counted many times. This sequence joins TRBV7-3 and TRBJ2-3; D might be TRBD1 or TRBD2, each matching 5 bases. The CDR3 totals 14 residues. The germline gives CDR1 SGHTA, CDR2 FQGTGA. V was shortened by 8 bases and J by 4 bases, with 16 bases between the two germline ends. CDR3 coding DNA: TGTGCCAGCTCCCGTGGGGGAGCTGCAGATACGCAGTATTTT. Translating gives CASSRGGAADTQYF. The full variable domain, its missing parts supplied by reference TRBV7-3 and TRBJ2-3, is GAGVSQTPSNKVTEKGKYVELRCDPISGHTALYWYRQSLGQGPEFLIYFQGTGAADDSGLPNDRFFAVRPEGSVSTLKIQRTERGDSAVYLCASSRGGAADTQYFGPGTRLTVL.

This clonotype came up many times. CDR3 sequence (DNA): TGTGCCTGGAGTGCCGACAGGGCCTATGGCTACACCTTC. It yields the protein CAWSADRAYGYTF. The chain combines TRBV30 with TRBJ1-2; TRBD1 aligns across 7 bases. With 1 base clipped from V and 4 bases from J, the junction kept 3 bases outside the gene matches. The CDR3 contains 13 residues. Germline V gene lookup returns CDR1 GTSNPN and CDR2 SVGIG (reference sequence).

This clonotype was observed a handful of times. The rearrangement links TRBV3-1 to TRBJ1-5; 8 bases are a match to TRBD1. The trim removed 2 bases at V and 2 bases at J, leaving 5 bases unmatched. The germline CDR1 and CDR2 sequences are LGHDT and YNNKEL (reference sequence). The CDR3 sequence is 16 residues long. The CDR3 DNA is TGTGCCAGCAGCCAACAGGGGGCAGGGGGCAATCAGCCCCAGCATTTT. Amino acid sequence: CASSQQGAGGNQPQHF.